The following is a T cell receptor (beta chain) sequence with its context. The antigen is unknown. The CDR3 has 15 residues. The V end lost 3 bases, the J end lost 4 bases, and 13 bases lay between the germline ends. Germline V gene sequence: CDR1 MDHEN, CDR2 SYDVKM. The record originates from a study of CD8 T cell repertoires and HIV-1 epitope variants. Study-wide background: Twenty-five autologous and known Gag and Nef epitope variant peptides each stimulated T cells separately. Tested: three Gag epitope families, Nef HW9 and YT9.

Libraries were prepared by immunoSEQ multiplex PCR; TCRdb keeps only in-frame clonotypes and omits some of them. Among 5,000 to 6,000 clones listed, less than 70% were seen once. The TCR sequence derives from a male donor with HIV. Sequencing was performed on cultured CD8+ T cells derived from PBMCs. The chain recombines TRBV28 with TRBJ1-5; a possible D gene is TRBD1 (5 bases). As DNA, the CDR3 is TGTGCCAGCAGTTTTGCAGGGCCCCCAAATCAGCCCCAGCATTTT. Its protein is CASSFAGPPNQPQHF.